This T cell receptor beta chain was retrieved from a study of T cell repertoires in cytomegalovirus infection. About the research overall: Selected CMV epitopes included recently identified HLA-C-restricted ones as well as well-studied HLA-B-restricted ones.

Study outcomes and limitations: Predominance within the ex vivo response was attributable to HLA-C-restricted CMV-specific TCR beta clonotypes.

TCRdb reprocessed the reads with MiXCR, giving one entry per CDR3 protein. The sample contains under 300,000 distinct CDR3 sequences, around 20% of which appear only once. The length of the CDR3 is 13 residues. In germline, CDR1 is SGHTA, CDR2 FQGNSA. This clonotype was counted ten times or more. Its antigen is currently unknown. The junction departs from the called germline gene at one end, perhaps through a read error. The V gene is TRBV7-2, the J gene TRBJ2-1; D is undetermined. The sequencing used cultured PBMCs, collected from culture after CMV antigen stimulation. The clonotype comes from a human donor in good health (CMV status not recorded). Some clones in this sample may be carry-over from other donors' samples. The CDR3 DNA sequence: TGTGCCAGCAGCTTAGCTTTCTACGATGAGCAGTTCTTC. It specifies CASSLAFYDEQFF.